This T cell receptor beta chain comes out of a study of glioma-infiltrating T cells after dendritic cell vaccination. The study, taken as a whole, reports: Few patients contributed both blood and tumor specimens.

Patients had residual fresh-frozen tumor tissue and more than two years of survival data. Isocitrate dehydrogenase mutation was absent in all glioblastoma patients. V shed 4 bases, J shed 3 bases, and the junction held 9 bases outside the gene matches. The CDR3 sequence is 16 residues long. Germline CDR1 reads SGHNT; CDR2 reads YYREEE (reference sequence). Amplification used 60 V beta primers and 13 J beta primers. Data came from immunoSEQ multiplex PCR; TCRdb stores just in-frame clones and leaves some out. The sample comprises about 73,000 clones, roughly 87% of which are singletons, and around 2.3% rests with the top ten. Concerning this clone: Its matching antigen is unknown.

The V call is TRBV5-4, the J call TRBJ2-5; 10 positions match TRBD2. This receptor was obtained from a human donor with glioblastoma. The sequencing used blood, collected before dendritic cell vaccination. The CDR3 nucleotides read TGTGCCAGCAGCCCAAGCGGGAGGGCCGTAAAAGAGACCCAGTACTTC. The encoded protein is CASSPSGRAVKETQYF.